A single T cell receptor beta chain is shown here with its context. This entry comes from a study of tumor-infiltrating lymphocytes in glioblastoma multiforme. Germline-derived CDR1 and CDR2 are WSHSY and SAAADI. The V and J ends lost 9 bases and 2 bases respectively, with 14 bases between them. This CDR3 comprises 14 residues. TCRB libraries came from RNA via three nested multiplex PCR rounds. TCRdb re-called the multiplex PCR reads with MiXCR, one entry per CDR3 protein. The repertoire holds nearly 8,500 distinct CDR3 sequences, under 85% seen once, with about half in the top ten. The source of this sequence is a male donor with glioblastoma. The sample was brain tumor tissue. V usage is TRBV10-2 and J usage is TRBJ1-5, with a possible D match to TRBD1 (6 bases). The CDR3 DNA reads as TGCGCCAGTAGGGGGGCAGGGTGCAATCAGCCCCAGCATTTT. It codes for CASRGAGCNQPQHF.